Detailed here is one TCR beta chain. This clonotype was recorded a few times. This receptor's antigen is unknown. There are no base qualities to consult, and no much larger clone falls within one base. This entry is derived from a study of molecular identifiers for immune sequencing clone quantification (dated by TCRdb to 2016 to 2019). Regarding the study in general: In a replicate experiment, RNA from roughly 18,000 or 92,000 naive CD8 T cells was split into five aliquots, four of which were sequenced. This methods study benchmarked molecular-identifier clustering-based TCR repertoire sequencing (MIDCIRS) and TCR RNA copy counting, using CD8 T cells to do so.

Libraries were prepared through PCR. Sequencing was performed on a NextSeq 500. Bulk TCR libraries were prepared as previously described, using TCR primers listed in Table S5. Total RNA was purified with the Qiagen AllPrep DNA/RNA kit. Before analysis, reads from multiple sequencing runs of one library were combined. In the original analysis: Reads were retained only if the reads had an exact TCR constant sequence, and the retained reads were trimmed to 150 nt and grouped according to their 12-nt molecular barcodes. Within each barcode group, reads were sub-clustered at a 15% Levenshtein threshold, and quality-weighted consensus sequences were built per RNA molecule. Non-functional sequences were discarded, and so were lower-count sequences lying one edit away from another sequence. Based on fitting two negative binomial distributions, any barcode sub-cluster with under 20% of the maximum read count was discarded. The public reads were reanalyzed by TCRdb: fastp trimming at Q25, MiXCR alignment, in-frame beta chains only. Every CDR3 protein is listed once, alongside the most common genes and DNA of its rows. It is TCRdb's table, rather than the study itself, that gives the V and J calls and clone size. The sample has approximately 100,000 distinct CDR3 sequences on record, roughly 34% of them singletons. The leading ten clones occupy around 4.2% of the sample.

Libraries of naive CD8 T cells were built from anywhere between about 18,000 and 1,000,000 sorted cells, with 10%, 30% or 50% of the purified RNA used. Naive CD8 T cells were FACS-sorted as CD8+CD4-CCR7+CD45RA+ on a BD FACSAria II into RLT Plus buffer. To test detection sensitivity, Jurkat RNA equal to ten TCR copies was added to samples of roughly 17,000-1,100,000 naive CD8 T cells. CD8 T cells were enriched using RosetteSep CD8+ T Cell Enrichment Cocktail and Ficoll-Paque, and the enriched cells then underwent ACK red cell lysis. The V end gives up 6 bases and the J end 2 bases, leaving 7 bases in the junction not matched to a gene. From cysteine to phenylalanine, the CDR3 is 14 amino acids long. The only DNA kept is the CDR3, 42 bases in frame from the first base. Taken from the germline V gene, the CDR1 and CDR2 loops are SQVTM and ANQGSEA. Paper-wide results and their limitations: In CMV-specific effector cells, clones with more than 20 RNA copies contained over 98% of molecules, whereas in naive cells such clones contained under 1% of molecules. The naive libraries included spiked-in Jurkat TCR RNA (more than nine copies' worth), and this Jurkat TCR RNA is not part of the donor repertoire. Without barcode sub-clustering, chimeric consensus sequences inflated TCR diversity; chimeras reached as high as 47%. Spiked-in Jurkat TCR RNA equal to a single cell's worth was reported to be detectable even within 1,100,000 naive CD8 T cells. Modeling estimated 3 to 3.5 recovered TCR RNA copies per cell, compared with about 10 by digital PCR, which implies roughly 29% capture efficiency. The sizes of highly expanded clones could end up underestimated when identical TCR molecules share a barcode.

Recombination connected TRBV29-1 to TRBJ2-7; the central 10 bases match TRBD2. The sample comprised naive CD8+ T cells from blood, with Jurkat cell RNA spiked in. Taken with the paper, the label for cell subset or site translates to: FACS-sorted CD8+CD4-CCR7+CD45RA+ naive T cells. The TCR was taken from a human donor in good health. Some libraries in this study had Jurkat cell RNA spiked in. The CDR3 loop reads CSVETSGLAYEQYF. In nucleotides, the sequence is TGCAGCGTCGAGACTAGCGGGCTCGCCTACGAGCAGTACTTC.